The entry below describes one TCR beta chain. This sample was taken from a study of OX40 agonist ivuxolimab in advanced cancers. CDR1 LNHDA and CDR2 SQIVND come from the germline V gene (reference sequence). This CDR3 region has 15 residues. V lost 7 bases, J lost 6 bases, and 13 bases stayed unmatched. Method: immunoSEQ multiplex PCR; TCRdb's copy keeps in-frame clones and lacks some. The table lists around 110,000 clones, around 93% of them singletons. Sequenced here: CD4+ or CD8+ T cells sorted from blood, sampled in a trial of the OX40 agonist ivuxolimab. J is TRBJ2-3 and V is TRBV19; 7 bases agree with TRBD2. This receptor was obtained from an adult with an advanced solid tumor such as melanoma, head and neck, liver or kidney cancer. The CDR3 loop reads CASTASGVPRDTQYF. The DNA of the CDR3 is TGTGCCAGTACGGCTAGCGGAGTTCCGAGGGATACGCAGTATTTT. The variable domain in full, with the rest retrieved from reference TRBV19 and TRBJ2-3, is DGGITQSPKYLFRKEGQNVTLSCEQNLNHDAMYWYRQDPGQGLRLIYYSQIVNDFQKGDIAEGYSVSREKKESFPLTVTSAQKNPTAFYLCASTASGVPRDTQYFGPGTRLTVL.